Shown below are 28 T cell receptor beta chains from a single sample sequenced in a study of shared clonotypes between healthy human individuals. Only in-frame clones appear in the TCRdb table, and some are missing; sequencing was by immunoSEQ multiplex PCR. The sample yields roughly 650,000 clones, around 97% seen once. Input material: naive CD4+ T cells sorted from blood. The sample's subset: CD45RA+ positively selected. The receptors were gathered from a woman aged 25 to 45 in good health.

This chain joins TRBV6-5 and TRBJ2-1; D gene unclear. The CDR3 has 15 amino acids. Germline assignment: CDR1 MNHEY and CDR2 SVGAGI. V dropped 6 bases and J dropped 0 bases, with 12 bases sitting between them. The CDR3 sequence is CASRSGLVSYNEQFF. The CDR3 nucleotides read TGTGCCAGCAGGTCCGGATTGGTCTCCTACAATGAGCAGTTCTTC.

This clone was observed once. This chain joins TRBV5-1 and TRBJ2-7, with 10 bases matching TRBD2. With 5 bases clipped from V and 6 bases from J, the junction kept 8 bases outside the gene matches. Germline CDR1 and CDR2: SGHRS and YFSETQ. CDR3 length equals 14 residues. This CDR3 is CASSRASGSLEQYF. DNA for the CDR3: TGCGCCAGCAGTAGGGCTAGCGGGAGTCTCGAGCAGTACTTC.

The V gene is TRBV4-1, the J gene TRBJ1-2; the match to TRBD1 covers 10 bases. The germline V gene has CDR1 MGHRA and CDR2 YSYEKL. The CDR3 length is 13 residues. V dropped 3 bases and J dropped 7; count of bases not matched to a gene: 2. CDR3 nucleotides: TGCGCCAGCAGCCAGACAGGGGGCTCTGGCTACACCTTC. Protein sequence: CASSQTGGSGYTF.

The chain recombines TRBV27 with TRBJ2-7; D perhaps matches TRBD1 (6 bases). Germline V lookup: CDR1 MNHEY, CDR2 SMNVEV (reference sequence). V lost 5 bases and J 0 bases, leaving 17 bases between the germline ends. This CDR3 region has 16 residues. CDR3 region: CASSRTRGPDSYEQYF. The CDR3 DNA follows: TGTGCCAGCAGTCGTACCAGGGGCCCCGACTCCTACGAGCAGTACTTC.

The CDR3 loop is CASGGSATNEKLFF. CDR3 in DNA: TGTGCCAGCGGGGGTTCTGCAACTAATGAAAAACTGTTTTTT. The rearrangement joins TRBV28 to TRBJ1-4; weak D call: TRBD1 (5 bases). Germline assignment: CDR1 MDHEN and CDR2 SYDVKM. This CDR3 has 14 residues. Trimming removed 8 bases from V and 0 bases from J, with 10 bases in between. Full variable domain (rest looked up from reference TRBV28 and TRBJ1-4): DVKVTQSSRYLVKRTGEKVFLECVQDMDHENMFWYRQDPGLGLRLIYFSYDVKMKEKGDIPEGYSVSREKKERFSLILESASTNQTSMYLCASGGSATNEKLFFGSGTQLSVL.

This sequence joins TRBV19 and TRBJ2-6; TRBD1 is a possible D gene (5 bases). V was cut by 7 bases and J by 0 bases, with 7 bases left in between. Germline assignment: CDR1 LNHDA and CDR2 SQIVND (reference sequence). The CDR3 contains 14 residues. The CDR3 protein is CASKTDSGANVLTF. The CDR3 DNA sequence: TGTGCCAGTAAGACAGACTCTGGGGCCAACGTCCTGACTTTC.

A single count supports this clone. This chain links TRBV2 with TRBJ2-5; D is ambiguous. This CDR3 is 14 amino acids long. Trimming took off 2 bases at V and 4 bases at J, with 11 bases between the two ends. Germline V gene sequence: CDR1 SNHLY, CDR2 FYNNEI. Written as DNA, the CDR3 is TGTGCCAGCAGTGAATCTCGGGTCGGAGAGACCCAGTACTTC. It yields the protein CASSESRVGETQYF.

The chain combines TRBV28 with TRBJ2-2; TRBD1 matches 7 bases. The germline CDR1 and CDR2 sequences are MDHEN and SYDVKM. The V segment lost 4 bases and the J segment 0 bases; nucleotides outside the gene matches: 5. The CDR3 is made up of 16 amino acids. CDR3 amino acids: CASSWADRANTGELFF. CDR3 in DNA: TGTGCCAGCAGTTGGGCCGACAGGGCGAACACCGGGGAGCTGTTTTTT.

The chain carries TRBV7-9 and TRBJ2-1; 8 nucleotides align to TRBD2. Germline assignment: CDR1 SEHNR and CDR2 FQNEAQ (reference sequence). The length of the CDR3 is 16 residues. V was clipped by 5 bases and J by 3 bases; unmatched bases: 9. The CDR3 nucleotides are TGTGCCAGCAGCCTCGGGAGGGCGGATAACTACAATGAGCAGTTCTTC. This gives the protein CASSLGRADNYNEQFF. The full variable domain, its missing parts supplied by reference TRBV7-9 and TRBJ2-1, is DTGVSQNPRHKITKRGQNVTFRCDPISEHNRLYWYRQTLGQGPEFLTYFQNEAQLEKSRLLSDRFSAERPKGSFSTLEIQRTEQGDSAMYLCASSLGRADNYNEQFFGPGTRLTVL.

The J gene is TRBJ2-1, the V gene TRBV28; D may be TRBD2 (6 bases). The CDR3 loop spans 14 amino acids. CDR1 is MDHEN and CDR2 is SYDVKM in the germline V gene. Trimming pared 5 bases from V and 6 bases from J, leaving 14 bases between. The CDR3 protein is CASSTRERLNEQFF. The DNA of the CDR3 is TGTGCCAGCAGTACCCGGGAGCGCCTCAATGAGCAGTTCTTC.

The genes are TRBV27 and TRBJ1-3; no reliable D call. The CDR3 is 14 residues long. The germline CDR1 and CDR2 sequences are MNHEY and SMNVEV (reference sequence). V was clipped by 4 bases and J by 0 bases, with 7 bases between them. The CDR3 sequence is CASSSEISGNTIYF. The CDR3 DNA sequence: TGTGCCAGCAGTTCCGAGATCTCTGGAAACACCATATATTTT.

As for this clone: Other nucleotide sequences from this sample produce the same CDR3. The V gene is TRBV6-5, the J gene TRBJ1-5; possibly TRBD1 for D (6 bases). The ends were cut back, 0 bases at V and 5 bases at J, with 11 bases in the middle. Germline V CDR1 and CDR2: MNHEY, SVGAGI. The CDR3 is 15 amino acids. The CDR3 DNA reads TGTGCCAGCAGTTACTCCGGGGGGGCGGATCAGCCCCAGCATTTT. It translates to CASSYSGGADQPQHF.

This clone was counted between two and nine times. The CDR3 coding sequence is TGTGCCAGCAGTTTGGGACGTATTGAAGCTTTCTTT. This codes for CASSLGRIEAFF. The V call is TRBV11-2, the J call TRBJ1-1; D is possibly TRBD1 (5 bases). The CDR3 runs 12 residues. Deletions cut 6 bases from V and 7 bases from J, with 12 bases between. CDR1 SGHAT and CDR2 FQNNGV come from the germline V gene. Filled out from reference TRBV11-2 and TRBJ1-1, the complete variable domain reads EAGVAQSPRYKIIEKRQSVAFWCNPISGHATLYWYQQILGQGPKLLIQFQNNGVVDDSQLPKDRFSAERLKGVDSTLKIQPAKLEDSAVYLCASSLGRIEAFFGQGTRLTVV.

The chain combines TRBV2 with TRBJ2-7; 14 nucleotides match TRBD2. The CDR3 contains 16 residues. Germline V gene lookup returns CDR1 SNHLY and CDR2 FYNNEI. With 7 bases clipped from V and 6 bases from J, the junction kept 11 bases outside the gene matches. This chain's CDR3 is CASTSATSGRAGEQYF. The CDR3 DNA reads TGTGCCAGCACCTCTGCGACTAGCGGGAGGGCCGGCGAGCAGTACTTC.

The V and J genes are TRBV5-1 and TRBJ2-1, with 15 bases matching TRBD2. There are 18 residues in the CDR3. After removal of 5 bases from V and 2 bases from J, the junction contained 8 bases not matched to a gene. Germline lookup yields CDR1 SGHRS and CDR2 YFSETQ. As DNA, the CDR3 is TGCGCCAGCAGTAGGGACGGACTAGCGGGAGGGCCCTACAATGAGCAGTTCTTC. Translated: CASSRDGLAGGPYNEQFF.

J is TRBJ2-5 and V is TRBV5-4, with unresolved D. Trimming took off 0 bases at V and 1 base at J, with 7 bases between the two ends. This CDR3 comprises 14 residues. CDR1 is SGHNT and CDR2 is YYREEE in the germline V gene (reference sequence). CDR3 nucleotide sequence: TGTGCCAGCAGCTTGGCCCTCAGCCAAGAGACCCAGTACTTC. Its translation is CASSLALSQETQYF.

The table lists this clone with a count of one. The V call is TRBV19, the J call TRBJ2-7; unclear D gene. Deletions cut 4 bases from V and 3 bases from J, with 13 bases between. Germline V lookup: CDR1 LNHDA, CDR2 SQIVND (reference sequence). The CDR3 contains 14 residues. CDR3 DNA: TGTGCCAGTAGTAAATCTCTACAAATCTACGAGCAGTACTTC. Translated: CASSKSLQIYEQYF.

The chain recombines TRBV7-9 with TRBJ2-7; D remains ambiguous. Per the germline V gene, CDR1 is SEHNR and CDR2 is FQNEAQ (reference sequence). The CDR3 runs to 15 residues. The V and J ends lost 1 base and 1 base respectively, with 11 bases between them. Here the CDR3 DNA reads TGTGCCAGCAGCTTAGATGGGGTAGAGTCCTACGAGCAGTACTTC. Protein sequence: CASSLDGVESYEQYF.

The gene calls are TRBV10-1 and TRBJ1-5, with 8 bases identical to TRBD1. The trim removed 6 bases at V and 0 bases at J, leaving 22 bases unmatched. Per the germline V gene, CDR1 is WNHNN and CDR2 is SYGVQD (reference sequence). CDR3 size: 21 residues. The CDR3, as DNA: TGCGCCAGCAGCGACCTTAAATCCCCGGGACAGGAGATAGATAGCAATCAGCCCCAGCATTTT. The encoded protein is CASSDLKSPGQEIDSNQPQHF.

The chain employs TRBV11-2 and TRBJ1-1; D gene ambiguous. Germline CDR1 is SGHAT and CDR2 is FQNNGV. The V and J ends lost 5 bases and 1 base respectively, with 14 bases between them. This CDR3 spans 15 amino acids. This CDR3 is CASSPPEGTNTEAFF. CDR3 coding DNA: TGTGCCAGCAGCCCCCCGGAGGGTACGAACACTGAAGCTTTCTTT.

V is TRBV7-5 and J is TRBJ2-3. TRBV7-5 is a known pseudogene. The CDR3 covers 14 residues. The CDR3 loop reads CASSSNLLGDTQYF. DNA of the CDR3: TGTGCCAGCAGCTCAAATCTTTTGGGAGATACGCAGTATTTT.

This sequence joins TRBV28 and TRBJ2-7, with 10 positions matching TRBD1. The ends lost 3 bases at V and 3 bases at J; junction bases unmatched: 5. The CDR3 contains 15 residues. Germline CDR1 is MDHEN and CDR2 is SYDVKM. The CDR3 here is CASSLTGTGVYEQYF. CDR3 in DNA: TGTGCCAGCAGTTTGACCGGGACAGGGGTCTACGAGCAGTACTTC.

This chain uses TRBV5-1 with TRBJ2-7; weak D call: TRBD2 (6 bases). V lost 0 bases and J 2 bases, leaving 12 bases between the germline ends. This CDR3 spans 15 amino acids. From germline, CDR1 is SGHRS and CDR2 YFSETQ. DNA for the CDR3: TGCGCCAGCAGCTTGGTAGGGGCGGGAACCTACGAGCAGTACTTC. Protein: CASSLVGAGTYEQYF.

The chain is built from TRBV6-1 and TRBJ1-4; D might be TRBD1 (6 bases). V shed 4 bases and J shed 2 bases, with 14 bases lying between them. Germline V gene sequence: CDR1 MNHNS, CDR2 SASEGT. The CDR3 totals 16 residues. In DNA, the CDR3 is TGTGCCAGCAGTGGCGCCGCAGGGGCCACTAATGAAAAACTGTTTTTT. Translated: CASSGAAGATNEKLFF.

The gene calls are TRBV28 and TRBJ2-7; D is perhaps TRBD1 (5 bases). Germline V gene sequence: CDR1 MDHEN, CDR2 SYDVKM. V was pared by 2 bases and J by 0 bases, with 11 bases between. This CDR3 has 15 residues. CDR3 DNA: TGTGCCAGCAGTTTACAGGGTAGTCCCTCCTACGAGCAGTACTTC. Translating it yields CASSLQGSPSYEQYF.

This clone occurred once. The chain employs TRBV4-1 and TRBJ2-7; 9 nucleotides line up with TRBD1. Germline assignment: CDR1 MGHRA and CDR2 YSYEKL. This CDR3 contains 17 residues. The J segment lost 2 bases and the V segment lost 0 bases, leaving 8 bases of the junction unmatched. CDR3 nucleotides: TGCGCCAGCAGCCAAGATAGAGGGACAGGGACACCCTACGAGCAGTACTTC. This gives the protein CASSQDRGTGTPYEQYF.

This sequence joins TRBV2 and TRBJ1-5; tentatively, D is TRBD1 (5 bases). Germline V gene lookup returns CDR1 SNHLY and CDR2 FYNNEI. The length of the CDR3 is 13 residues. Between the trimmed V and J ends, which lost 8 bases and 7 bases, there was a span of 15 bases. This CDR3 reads CASGGEGSQPQHF. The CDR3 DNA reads TGTGCCAGCGGGGGTGAGGGATCACAGCCCCAGCATTTT.

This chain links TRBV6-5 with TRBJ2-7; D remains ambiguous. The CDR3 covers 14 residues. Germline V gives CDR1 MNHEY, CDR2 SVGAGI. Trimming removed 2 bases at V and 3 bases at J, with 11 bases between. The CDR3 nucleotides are TGTGCCAGCAGTTACACCCCACTCAGCTACGAGCAGTACTTC. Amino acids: CASSYTPLSYEQYF.